These 22 T cell receptor beta chains share one sample of origin, sequenced in a study of shared clonotypes between healthy human individuals. Using immunoSEQ multiplex PCR, the repertoire was profiled, and TCRdb retains in-frame clones only, with some absent. This table holds roughly 1.5 million clones, approximately 98% found once. The sequencing input was naive CD4+ T cells sorted from blood. Subset: CD45RA+ positively selected. The receptors here all came from a man aged 30 to 39 in good health.

J is TRBJ2-3 and V is TRBV5-1, with a tentative D call TRBD2 (7 bases). Germline V gene sequence: CDR1 SGHRS, CDR2 YFSETQ. The V gene lost 5 bases and the J gene lost 2 bases, with 15 bases spanning the gap. This CDR3 has 15 amino acids. The CDR3 DNA reads TGCGCCAGCAGTGACGGTGGGGGGGCCACAGATACGCAGTATTTT. Residues: CASSDGGGATDTQYF.

This clone was detected once. The genes are TRBV13 and TRBJ1-1, with a weak D call TRBD1 (5 bases). Germline values: CDR1 PRHDT, CDR2 FYEKMQ (reference sequence). The CDR3 is made up of 13 amino acids. The V and J ends lost 5 bases and 3 bases respectively, with 10 bases between them. This CDR3 reads CASSRQRYTEAFF. The DNA of the CDR3 is TGTGCCAGCAGCCGACAGAGGTACACTGAAGCTTTCTTT.

With respect to this clone: This sample includes further DNA sequences coding for the same CDR3. The V call is TRBV9, the J call TRBJ2-5, with 7 bases aligning to TRBD2. Germline V gene sequence: CDR1 SGDLS, CDR2 YYNGEE. The CDR3 has 14 residues. With V trimmed by 0 bases and J by 4 bases, 3 bases remained unmatched. CDR3 nucleotides: TGTGCCAGCAGCGTAGGCGGGAGCCTAGAGACCCAGTACTTC. Encoded protein: CASSVGGSLETQYF.

The chain is built from TRBV5-1 and TRBJ2-2, with D uncertain. The V end was cut by 5 bases, the J end by 6 bases, with 11 bases between. The germline CDR1 and CDR2 sequences are SGHRS and YFSETQ. This CDR3 region has 13 residues. The CDR3 bases are TGCGCCAGCAGATCTACGGGTTCCGGGGAGCTGTTTTTT. Residues: CASRSTGSGELFF.

This chain links TRBV6-1 with TRBJ2-7; D is ambiguous. This CDR3 spans 13 amino acids. The germline V gene has CDR1 MNHNS and CDR2 SASEGT. Trimming left V 7 bases short and J 1 base short, with 11 bases between. CDR3 in DNA: TGTGCCAGCACGACTGCCTCTTCCTACGAGCAGTACTTC. Its protein product is CASTTASSYEQYF.

The chain combines TRBV7-2 with TRBJ1-2; tentative D call: TRBD1 (5 bases). The CDR3 extends over 14 amino acids. CDR1 SGHTA and CDR2 FQGNSA come from the germline V gene. The V gene lost 1 base and the J gene lost 3 bases, with 9 bases spanning the gap. CDR3 residues: CASSLVGGDYGYTF. The CDR3 nucleotides are TGTGCCAGCAGCTTAGTTGGGGGTGACTATGGCTACACCTTC.

The rearrangement joins TRBV7-6 to TRBJ2-3; a possible D gene is TRBD2 (6 bases). The CDR3 runs to 16 residues. V lost 5 bases, J lost 3 bases, and 18 bases lay in between. CDR1 SGHVS and CDR2 FNYEAQ come from the germline V gene. The CDR3 DNA sequence: TGTGCCAGCAGCCGTCTACCGGCGGGACCTACAGATACGCAGTATTTT. The encoded protein is CASSRLPAGPTDTQYF.

The gene calls are TRBV9 and TRBJ2-5, with 7 bases lining up with TRBD2. The germline V gene has CDR1 SGDLS and CDR2 YYNGEE. The CDR3 is 14 amino acids. The J segment lost 0 bases and the V segment lost 1 base, leaving 0 bases of the junction unmatched. The CDR3 loop reads CASSVRGDQETQYF. The CDR3 DNA sequence: TGTGCCAGCAGCGTACGGGGGGACCAAGAGACCCAGTACTTC.

The chain employs TRBV15 and TRBJ1-4; TRBD1 might be the D (6 bases). CDR1 LNHNV and CDR2 YYDKDF come from the germline V gene (reference sequence). V lost 9 bases and J lost 5, with 13 bases in between. The CDR3 is 13 residues long. This CDR3 is CATGGRPNEKLFF. The CDR3 bases are TGTGCCACGGGGGGCAGACCCAATGAAAAACTGTTTTTT.

The rearrangement uses TRBV19 and TRBJ2-3; maybe TRBD2 (5 bases). Germline lookup yields CDR1 LNHDA and CDR2 SQIVND (reference sequence). Trimming shortened V by 0 bases and J by 2 bases, and 9 bases separated the two germline ends. The CDR3 spans 15 residues. CDR3 nucleotide sequence: TGTGCCAGTAGTATAGATCTGGGAGCCACAGATACGCAGTATTTT. Protein: CASSIDLGATDTQYF.

The chain employs TRBV5-1 and TRBJ1-1; no clear D. Germline values: CDR1 SGHRS, CDR2 YFSETQ. The CDR3 loop spans 13 amino acids. V lost 4 bases to trimming and J lost 5 bases, with 12 bases between them. CDR3 residues: CASSTSGRTEAFF. DNA of the CDR3: TGCGCCAGCAGCACATCGGGAAGGACTGAAGCTTTCTTT.

The rearrangement uses TRBV7-9 and TRBJ2-3, with 7 nucleotides matching TRBD1. Germline V lookup: CDR1 SEHNR, CDR2 FQNEAQ (reference sequence). The CDR3 runs to 15 residues. The V segment lost 5 bases and the J segment 3 bases; nucleotides outside the gene matches: 8. The CDR3: CASSVGGSRTDTQYF. CDR3 nucleotide sequence: TGTGCCAGCAGCGTAGGGGGCTCCAGGACAGATACGCAGTATTTT.

The chain recombines TRBV18 with TRBJ2-5; the D call may be TRBD1 or TRBD2 (5 bases each). The CDR3 has 13 residues. Germline-derived CDR1 and CDR2 are KGHSH and LQKENI. V lost 0 bases and J lost 6, with 8 bases in between. The CDR3 sequence is CASSPPREKTQYF. CDR3 nucleotide sequence: TGTGCCAGCTCACCACCCAGGGAGAAGACCCAGTACTTC.

This chain joins TRBV10-1 and TRBJ2-3; the D gene is possibly TRBD1 (6 bases). Trimming removed 0 bases from V and 0 bases from J, with 19 bases in between. Germline CDR1 WNHNN, CDR2 SYGVQD (reference sequence). CDR3 length: 19 residues. The CDR3 reads CASSESGFGPRGSTDTQYF. The CDR3 bases are TGCGCCAGCAGTGAGTCTGGCTTTGGCCCGAGGGGGAGCACAGATACGCAGTATTTT.

The chain combines TRBV5-4 with TRBJ2-2; the D call may be TRBD1 or TRBD2 (5 bases each). Trimming took off 4 bases at V and 10 bases at J, with 17 bases between the two ends. In germline, CDR1 is SGHNT, CDR2 YYREEE (reference sequence). The CDR3 covers 14 residues. The CDR3 loop reads CASSPGRAPEELFF. Written as DNA, the CDR3 is TGTGCCAGCAGCCCGGGACGAGCCCCGGAGGAGCTGTTTTTT.

Here the CDR3 reads CASSFGGNSNNEQFF. In DNA form, the CDR3 reads TGTGCCAGCAGCTTTGGGGGGAACAGCAACAATGAGCAGTTCTTC. V usage is TRBV7-3 and J usage is TRBJ2-1; tentative D call: TRBD2 (6 bases). Trimming pared 3 bases from V and 5 bases from J, leaving 14 bases between. CDR3 length equals 15 residues. CDR1 is SGHTA, CDR2 FQGTGA, per germline. Full variable domain (rest looked up from reference TRBV7-3 and TRBJ2-1): GAGVSQTPSNKVTEKGKYVELRCDPISGHTALYWYRQSLGQGPEFLIYFQGTGAADDSGLPNDRFFAVRPEGSVSTLKIQRTERGDSAVYLCASSFGGNSNNEQFFGPGTRLTVL.

The chain links TRBV9 to TRBJ2-3; 7 bases match TRBD2. CDR1 and CDR2 from the germline V gene are SGDLS and YYNGEE. V was clipped by 0 bases and J by 6 bases; unmatched bases: 10. The CDR3 sequence is 16 residues long. CDR3 sequence reads: CASSVVSGGSGDTQYF. Here the CDR3 DNA reads TGTGCCAGCAGCGTAGTCTCGGGAGGCTCCGGGGATACGCAGTATTTT.

The J gene is TRBJ2-1, the V gene TRBV5-5; D is unclear. The germline V and J ends were trimmed by 1 base and 5 bases, with 7 bases remaining between them. This CDR3 contains 13 residues. The germline V gene has CDR1 SGHKS and CDR2 YYEKEE (reference sequence). CDR3 coding DNA: TGTGCCAGCAGCTTGACGGATAACAATGAGCAGTTCTTC. Its protein product is CASSLTDNNEQFF.

The rearrangement joins TRBV10-3 to TRBJ2-5; 10 nucleotides match TRBD1. J was trimmed by 4 bases and V by 8 bases; bases with no gene match: 10. The germline V gene encodes CDR1 ENHRY and CDR2 SYGVKD. This CDR3 is built from 15 residues. The CDR3, as DNA: TGTGCCATCTCCGAGGACAGGGGGAAATCAGAGACCCAGTACTTC. Translation: CAISEDRGKSETQYF.

The rearrangement uses TRBV10-3 and TRBJ2-7; TRBD2 matches 12 bases. The CDR3 consists of 17 residues. J gave up 0 bases and V 10 bases, and 13 bases lay outside the gene matches. Germline V gene lookup returns CDR1 ENHRY and CDR2 SYGVKD. For the CDR3, the DNA is TGTGCCACCCAAGGGGGACTAGCGGGTCTAAGCTCCTACGAGCAGTACTTC. It yields the protein CATQGGLAGLSSYEQYF.

This rearrangement joins TRBV11-2 to TRBJ2-5; D ambiguous. The CDR3 runs 11 residues. Germline V gene sequence: CDR1 SGHAT, CDR2 FQNNGV. Deletions cut 5 bases from V and 5 bases from J, with 6 bases between. The CDR3 bases are TGTGCCAGCAGCCCCTTTGAGACCCAGTACTTC. The encoded protein is CASSPFETQYF.

This clone was found once. The chain is built from TRBV28 and TRBJ1-2, with D possibly TRBD1 on 5 matching bases. The CDR3 spans 14 residues. Trimming stripped 5 bases from V and 2 bases from J, with 12 bases between. Germline CDR1 MDHEN, CDR2 SYDVKM. The CDR3 DNA reads as TGTGCCAGCAGTGGGGGAGGGGACAACTATGGCTACACCTTC. Residues: CASSGGGDNYGYTF.